The clone carrying this TCR beta chain occurred many times. The antigen is not known. The entry originates in a study of regulatory T cells in long-lasting Graves disease. Overall study context: Those Graves' patients who were newly diagnosed had been on antithyroid drugs under 3 months. Regarding the study as a whole: TRBV28, TRBJ1-2 and TRBJ2-5 emerged as the favored segments in persistent disease.

Regarding time point: newly diagnosed GD, antithyroid drugs for less than 3 months. There was RNA extracted from PBMCs, and the TCR library was made from it. Arm-PCR of CDR3 regions with iRepertoire HTBI primers generated TCR beta libraries. Using its own MiXCR run on the multiplex PCR reads, TCRdb lists one record per CDR3 protein. Of a few hundred thousand distinct CDR3 sequences listed, approximately 18% are singletons. This CDR3 spans 15 amino acids. Unmatched junction bases numbered 12, after V lost 6 bases and J lost 5 bases. A further study also used this sample, focusing on T cells in Graves' hyperthyroidism and ophthalmopathy. That paper notes: Patients with ophthalmopathy were separated from those with stable hyperthyroidism by a 13 V-J model.

The chain recombines TRBV12-3 or TRBV12-4 with TRBJ1-2; 7 positions agree with TRBD1. The sequencing here drew on peripheral blood mononuclear cells (PBMCs), taken at new diagnosis, from a patient treated with antithyroid drugs. This clonotype was sampled from a woman under 40 with Graves disease. DNA of the CDR3: TGTGCCAGCAGCCCGCCCCCGGGACAGTCTTATGGCTACACCTTC. Protein: CASSPPPGQSYGYTF.